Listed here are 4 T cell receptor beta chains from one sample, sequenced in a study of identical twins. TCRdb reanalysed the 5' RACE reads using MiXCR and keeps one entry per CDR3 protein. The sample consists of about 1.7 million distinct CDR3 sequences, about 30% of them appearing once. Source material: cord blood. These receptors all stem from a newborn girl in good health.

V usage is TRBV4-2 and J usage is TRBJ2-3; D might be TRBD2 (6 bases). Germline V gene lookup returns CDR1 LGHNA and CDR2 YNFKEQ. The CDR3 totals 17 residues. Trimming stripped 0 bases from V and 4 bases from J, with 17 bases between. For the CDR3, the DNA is TGTGCCAGCAGCCAAGATAAGACTAGTTATATTCCAGATACGCAGTATTTT. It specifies CASSQDKTSYIPDTQYF.

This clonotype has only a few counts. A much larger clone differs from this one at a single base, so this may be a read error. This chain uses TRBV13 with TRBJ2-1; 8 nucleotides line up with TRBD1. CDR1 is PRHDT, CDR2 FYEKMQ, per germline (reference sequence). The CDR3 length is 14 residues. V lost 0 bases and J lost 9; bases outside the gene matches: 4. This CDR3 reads CASSLGDRGTEQFF. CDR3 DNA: TGTGCCAGCAGCTTAGGCGACAGGGGCACTGAGCAGTTCTTC.

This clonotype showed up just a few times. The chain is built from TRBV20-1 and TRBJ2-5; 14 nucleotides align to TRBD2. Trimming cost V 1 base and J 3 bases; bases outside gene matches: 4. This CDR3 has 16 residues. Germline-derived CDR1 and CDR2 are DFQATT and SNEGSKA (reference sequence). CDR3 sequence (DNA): TGCAGTGCTAGAGGGGGGACTAGCGGGAGTAAAGAGACCCAGTACTTC. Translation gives CSARGGTSGSKETQYF.

The CDR3 region has the DNA TGTGCCAGCAGCCTCCGGCCCCCAGAGAGAAATGAGCAGTTCTTC. Translation: CASSLRPPERNEQFF. The chain has TRBV11-1 and TRBJ2-1; D gene ambiguous. Trimming pared 5 bases from V and 7 bases from J, leaving 18 bases between. The CDR3 extends over 15 amino acids. From germline, CDR1 is SGHAT and CDR2 FQDESV (reference sequence). Looking up the rest from reference TRBV11-1 and TRBJ2-1 gives the full variable domain: EAEVAQSPRYKITEKSQAVAFWCDPISGHATLYWYRQILGQGPELLVQFQDESVVDDSQLPKDRFSAERLKGVDSTLKIQPAELGDSAMYLCASSLRPPERNEQFFGPGTRLTVL.